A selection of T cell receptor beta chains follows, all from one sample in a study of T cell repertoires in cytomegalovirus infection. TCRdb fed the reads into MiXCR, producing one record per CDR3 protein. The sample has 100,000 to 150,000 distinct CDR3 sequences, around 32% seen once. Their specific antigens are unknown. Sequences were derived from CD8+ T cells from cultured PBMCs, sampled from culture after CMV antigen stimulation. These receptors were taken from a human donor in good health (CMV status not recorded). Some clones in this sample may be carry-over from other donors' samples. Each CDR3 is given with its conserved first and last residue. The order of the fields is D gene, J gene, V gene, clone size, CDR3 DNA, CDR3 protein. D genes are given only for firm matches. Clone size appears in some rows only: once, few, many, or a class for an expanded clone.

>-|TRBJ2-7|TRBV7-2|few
TGTGCCAGCAACGTCGCCGGGACATCATCCTACGAGCAGTACTTC
CASNVAGTSSYEQYF
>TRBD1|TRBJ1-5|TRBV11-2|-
TGTGCCAGCAGCGATGGGACAGGGTCCCTTAGCAATCAGCCCCAGCATTTT
CASSDGTGSLSNQPQHF
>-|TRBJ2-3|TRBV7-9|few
TGTGCCAGCAGCGACTCTATCTCTAGCACAGATACGCAGTATTTT
CASSDSISSTDTQYF
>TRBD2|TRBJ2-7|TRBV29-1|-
TGCAGCGTAGAACTAGCGGGGTTTTGGGAGCAGTACTTC
CSVELAGFWEQYF
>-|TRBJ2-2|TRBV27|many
TGTGCCAGCAGTTACACGACAGTCACCGGGGAGCTGTTTTTT
CASSYTTVTGELFF
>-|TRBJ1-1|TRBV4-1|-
TGCGCCAGCAAGGTTCCACGGGAGGACACTGAAGCTTTCTTT
CASKVPREDTEAFF
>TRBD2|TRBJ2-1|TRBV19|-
TGTGCCAGTAGTATAGGCGGACTAGGAGACAATGAGCAGTTCTTC
CASSIGGLGDNEQFF
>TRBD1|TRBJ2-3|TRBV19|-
TGTGCCAGTAGCAGACAGGGGGTGGATACGCAGTATTTT
CASSRQGVDTQYF
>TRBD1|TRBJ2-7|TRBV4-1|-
TGCGCCAGCAGCCAAAGTTATAGGGACAGGGTCTACGAGCAGTACTTC
CASSQSYRDRVYEQYF
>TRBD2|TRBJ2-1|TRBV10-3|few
TGTGCCATCAGTAGGACTAGCGGGGGGTATAGCTCCTACAATGAGCAGTTCTTC
CAISRTSGGYSSYNEQFF
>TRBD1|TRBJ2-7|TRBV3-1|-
TGTGCCAGCAGCCCTCGGGACAGATACTCCTACGAGCAGTACTTC
CASSPRDRYSYEQYF
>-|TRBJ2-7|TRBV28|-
TGTGCCAGCAGTTTATCGGCAGGGTCCTACGAGCAGTACTTC
CASSLSAGSYEQYF
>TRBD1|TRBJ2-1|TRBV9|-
TGTGCCAGCAGCGTAGGGACAGGGGGGAATGAGCAGTTCTTC
CASSVGTGGNEQFF
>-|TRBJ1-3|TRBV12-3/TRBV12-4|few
TGTGCCAGCAGTGACTCCGGAAACACCATATATTTT
CASSDSGNTIYF
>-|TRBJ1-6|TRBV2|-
TGTGCCAGCAGTGAACCGCCCAGGGGAATCAACTATAATTCACCCCTCCACTTT
CASSEPPRGINYNSPLHF
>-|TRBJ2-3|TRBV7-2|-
TGTGCCAGCAGCTTATCAATGGGGGTCCCCACAGATACGCAGTATTTT
CASSLSMGVPTDTQYF
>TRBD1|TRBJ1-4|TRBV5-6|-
TGTGCCAGCAGCTTCACAGGGGAGGCAGAAAAACTGTTTTTT
CASSFTGEAEKLFF
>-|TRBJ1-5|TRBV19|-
TGTGCCAGTAGTATCCCACCATCTCAGCCCCAGCATTTT
CASSIPPSQPQHF
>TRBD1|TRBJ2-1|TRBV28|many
TGTGCCAGCAGTCCCCGCGTCACACAGGGGTTGACTTACTCCTACAATGAGCAGTTCTTC
CASSPRVTQGLTYSYNEQFF
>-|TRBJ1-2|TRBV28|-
TGTGCCAGCAGTTTATGTTGGGGAGATGGTACAGGCTACACCTTC
CASSLCWGDGTGYTF
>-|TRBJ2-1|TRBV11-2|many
TGTGCCAGCCAGTGGAGCCCCAACAATGAGCAGTTCTTC
CASQWSPNNEQFF
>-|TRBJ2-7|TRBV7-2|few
TGTGCCAGCAGCCCCGACCCAGGGGAATACGAGCAGTACTTC
CASSPDPGEYEQYF
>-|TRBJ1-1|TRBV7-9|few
TGTGCCAGCAGCCCCGGTGACATTCGGGTTGAAGCTTTCTTT
CASSPGDIRVEAFF
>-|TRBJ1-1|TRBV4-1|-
TGCGCCAGCAGCCCCTCGGGAGGGTCGGTGACTGAAGCTTTCTTT
CASSPSGGSVTEAFF
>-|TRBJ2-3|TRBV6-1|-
TGTGCCAGCAGTGAACCCGCGGGGCTCAGCACAGATACGCAGTATTTT
CASSEPAGLSTDTQYF
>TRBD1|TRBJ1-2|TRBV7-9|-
TGTGCCAGCAGCGAAACGGGACAGCAGAGCAACTATGGCTACACCTTC
CASSETGQQSNYGYTF
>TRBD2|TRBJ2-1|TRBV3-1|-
TGTGCCAGCAGTCAGCTAGCGGGGGGGCGGAATGAGCAGTTCTTC
CASSQLAGGRNEQFF
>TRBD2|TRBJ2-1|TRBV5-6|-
TGTGCCAGCAGCTTGGGACTAGCGGGGGAGAAATACAATGAGCAGTTCTTC
CASSLGLAGEKYNEQFF
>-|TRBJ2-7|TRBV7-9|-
TGTGCCAGCAACCAAGGGGCCGGGGTACGGCTGGACGAGCAGTACTTC
CASNQGAGVRLDEQYF
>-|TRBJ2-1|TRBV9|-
TGTGCCAGCAGCGGTTACGGGGGAAACTCCTACAATGAGCAGTTCTTC
CASSGYGGNSYNEQFF
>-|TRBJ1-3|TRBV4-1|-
TGCGCCAGCAGCCAAGAACTCGCCGGGACCTCTGGAAACACCATATATTTT
CASSQELAGTSGNTIYF
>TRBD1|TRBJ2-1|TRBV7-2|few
TGTGCCAGCAGCGACGCCGGGACAGATTACAATGAGCAGTTCTTC
CASSDAGTDYNEQFF